The 14 T cell receptor beta chains presented below share a single source sample, sequenced in a study of blood T cell repertoires in COVID-19. The assay was immunoSEQ multiplex PCR, and TCRdb's table has in-frame clones only and misses some. In the table there are 95,000 to 150,000 clones, less than 90% of which are singletons. The specimen was peripheral blood. The source is a man older than 75 with acute or convalescent COVID-19.

The chain has TRBV6-1 and TRBJ2-6; no definite D call. The CDR3 is 17 amino acids. The germline CDR1 and CDR2 sequences are MNHNS and SASEGT. V gave up 0 bases and J gave up 2 bases, with 11 bases separating them. CDR3 sequence: CASSEALFGAGANVLTF. The CDR3 nucleotides read TGTGCCAGCAGTGAAGCGCTTTTTGGAGCTGGGGCCAACGTCCTGACTTTC.

This sequence joins TRBV15 and TRBJ2-1, with 9 bases matching TRBD1. V was pared by 4 bases and J by 0 bases, with 1 base of the junction left unmatched. The germline gives CDR1 LNHNV, CDR2 YYDKDF (reference sequence). The length of the CDR3 is 15 residues. CDR3 bases: TGTGCCACCAGCAAGACAGGGGGCTCCTACAATGAGCAGTTCTTC. Protein sequence: CATSKTGGSYNEQFF.

This clone was seen a handful of times. The chain employs TRBV27 and TRBJ2-3; 10 bases map to TRBD2. Germline values: CDR1 MNHEY, CDR2 SMNVEV (reference sequence). The CDR3 runs to 16 residues. V was pared by 3 bases and J by 14 bases, with 17 bases of the junction left unmatched. The CDR3 nucleotides read TGTGCCAGCAGTTTTGGGGCAGCGGGGGGGTCCCTCCTGTGGTATTTT. Residues: CASSFGAAGGSLLWYF.

V is TRBV28 and J is TRBJ2-1; 9 nucleotides align to TRBD1. This CDR3 is built from 15 residues. V lost 7 bases, J lost 8 bases, and 12 bases stayed unmatched. The V gene's germline CDR1 is MDHEN and CDR2 SYDVKM. This CDR3 is CASILRGQGGYEQFF. In DNA, the CDR3 is TGTGCCAGCATCTTAAGGGGACAGGGAGGCTATGAGCAGTTCTTC. The whole variable domain, remainder taken from reference TRBV28 and TRBJ2-1, is DVKVTQSSRYLVKRTGEKVFLECVQDMDHENMFWYRQDPGLGLRLIYFSYDVKMKEKGDIPEGYSVSREKKERFSLILESASTNQTSMYLCASILRGQGGYEQFFGPGTRLTVL.

The chain has TRBV18 and TRBJ2-6; 10 nucleotides line up with TRBD1. Germline CDR1 is KGHSH and CDR2 is LQKENI. This CDR3 comprises 18 residues. V was pared by 3 bases and J by 0 bases, with 5 bases of the junction left unmatched. CDR3 sequence (DNA): TGTGCCAGCTCACCTCTGACAGGGGGCGTCTCTGGGGCCAACGTCCTGACTTTC. It specifies CASSPLTGGVSGANVLTF.

The chain joins TRBV29-1 to TRBJ1-1; D is possibly TRBD1 (5 bases). V lost 7 bases and J lost 8, with 17 bases in between. Germline V gene sequence: CDR1 SQVTM, CDR2 ANQGSEA. This CDR3 region has 12 residues. CDR3 nucleotides: TGCAGCGGGTCGCAGGGTCAGGTAGAAGCTTTCTTT. Translating gives CSGSQGQVEAFF.

J is TRBJ1-1 and V is TRBV10-3; D may be TRBD1 (5 bases). The CDR3 contains 16 residues. CDR1 ENHRY and CDR2 SYGVKD come from the germline V gene. The germline V and J ends were trimmed by 2 bases and 0 bases, with 13 bases remaining between them. The CDR3 DNA reads as TGTGCCATCAGTGAGCACCCTGCGGGGCTGAACACTGAAGCTTTCTTT. Residues: CAISEHPAGLNTEAFF.

CDR3 DNA: TGTGCCAGCAAACTAGCGGGGGGGAGCACAGATACGCAGTATTTT. Translating gives CASKLAGGSTDTQYF. The chain is built from TRBV25-1 and TRBJ2-3; 13 bases map to TRBD2. This CDR3 is 15 amino acids long. Per the germline V gene, CDR1 is MGHDK and CDR2 is SYGVNS. V shed 7 bases and J 0 bases; nucleotides not matched to a gene: 1. Variable domain in full (rest from reference TRBV25-1 and TRBJ2-3): EADIYQTPRYLVIGTGKKITLECSQTMGHDKMYWYQQDPGMELHLIHYSYGVNSTEKGDLSSESTVSRIRTEHFPLTLESARPSHTSQYLCASKLAGGSTDTQYFGPGTRLTVL.

This chain links TRBV19 with TRBJ1-6; 7 positions match TRBD1. Germline CDR1 and CDR2: LNHDA and SQIVND (reference sequence). This CDR3 is 15 amino acids long. V lost 3 bases, J lost 5 bases, and 4 bases stayed unmatched. As DNA, the CDR3 is TGTGCCAGTAGTATCCCGGGACAGAATAATTCACCCCTCCACTTT. Translating it yields CASSIPGQNNSPLHF.

V gene TRBV7-2 combines with J gene TRBJ1-5; D is unclear. V was shortened by 5 bases and J by 2 bases, with 16 bases between the two germline ends. This CDR3 contains 16 residues. Germline CDR1 reads SGHTA; CDR2 reads FQGNSA. The CDR3 loop reads CASSPRELNGNQPQHF. In DNA form, the CDR3 reads TGTGCCAGCAGCCCACGGGAGTTAAACGGCAATCAGCCCCAGCATTTT.

The chain uses TRBV6-5 and TRBJ2-7, with 9 bases aligning to TRBD1. The trim removed 8 bases at V and 6 bases at J, leaving 5 bases unmatched. Per germline, CDR1 MNHEY and CDR2 SVGAGI. The CDR3 contains 12 residues. The CDR3 DNA reads as TGTGCCAGCCAGGGACAGGGAGGCGAGCAGTACTTC. Protein: CASQGQGGEQYF.

The chain recombines TRBV5-1 with TRBJ2-3, with 9 bases matching TRBD1. The CDR3 spans 15 residues. CDR1 and CDR2 from the germline V gene are SGHRS and YFSETQ. J was trimmed by 5 bases and V by 3 bases; bases with no gene match: 7. The CDR3 DNA reads as TGCGCCAGCAGCTCGCCGGGACAGGGCGAAGATACGCAGTATTTT. Its protein product is CASSSPGQGEDTQYF.

This CDR3 reads CASSYAWGSNSNQPQHF. CDR3 nucleotides: TGTGCCAGCAGTTACGCCTGGGGCAGCAATAGCAATCAGCCCCAGCATTTT. The rearrangement joins TRBV6-2 or TRBV6-3 to TRBJ1-5, with a weak D call TRBD1 (5 bases). The V end was cut by 2 bases, the J end by 0 bases, with 14 bases between. This CDR3 comprises 17 residues. CDR1 is MNHEY and CDR2 is SVGEGT in the germline V gene.

J is TRBJ2-7 and V is TRBV5-1, with 10 bases identical to TRBD2. The germline V gene has CDR1 SGHRS and CDR2 YFSETQ. V dropped 0 bases and J dropped 3; count of bases not matched to a gene: 6. The CDR3 spans 16 residues. The CDR3 reads CASSLEQGLANYEQYF. For the CDR3, the DNA is TGCGCCAGCAGCTTGGAACAGGGACTAGCGAACTACGAGCAGTACTTC.